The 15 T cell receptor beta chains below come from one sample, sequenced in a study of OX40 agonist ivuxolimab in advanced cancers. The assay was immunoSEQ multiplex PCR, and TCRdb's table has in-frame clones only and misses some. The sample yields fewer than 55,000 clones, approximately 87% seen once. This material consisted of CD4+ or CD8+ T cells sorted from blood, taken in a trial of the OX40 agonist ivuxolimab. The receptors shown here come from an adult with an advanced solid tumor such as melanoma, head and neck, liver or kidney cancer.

The CDR3 DNA reads TGTGCCAGCAGTGAATACACGGGACTAGCGGGGTTCTTAGCCAAAAACATTCAGTACTTC. Residues: CASSEYTGLAGFLAKNIQYF. The rearrangement links TRBV2 to TRBJ2-4, with 13 bases that match TRBD2. From germline, CDR1 is SNHLY and CDR2 FYNNEI. CDR3 size: 20 residues. V was pared by 2 bases and J by 0 bases, with 10 bases of the junction left unmatched.

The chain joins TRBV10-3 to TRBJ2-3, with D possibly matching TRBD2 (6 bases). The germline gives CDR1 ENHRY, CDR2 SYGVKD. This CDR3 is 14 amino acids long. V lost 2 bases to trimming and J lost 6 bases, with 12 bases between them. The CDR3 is CAISEDGSMDTQYF. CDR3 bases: TGTGCCATCAGTGAGGACGGGAGTATGGATACGCAGTATTTT.

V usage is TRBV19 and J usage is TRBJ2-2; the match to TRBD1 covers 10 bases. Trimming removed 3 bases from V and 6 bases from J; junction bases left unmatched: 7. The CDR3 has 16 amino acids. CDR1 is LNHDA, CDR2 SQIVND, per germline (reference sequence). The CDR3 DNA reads TGTGCCAGTAGTATCGTAGGCGGGACAGGGGCCGGGGAGCTGTTTTTT. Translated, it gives CASSIVGGTGAGELFF.

The CDR3 reads CASSQRRAGSYEQYF. The CDR3 DNA reads TGTGCCAGCAGCCAAAGGAGGGCCGGATCCTACGAGCAGTACTTC. J is TRBJ2-7 and V is TRBV7-9; D may be TRBD2 (6 bases). This CDR3 spans 15 amino acids. Trimming removed 5 bases at V and 1 base at J, with 15 bases between. CDR1 is SEHNR, CDR2 FQNEAQ, per germline (reference sequence).

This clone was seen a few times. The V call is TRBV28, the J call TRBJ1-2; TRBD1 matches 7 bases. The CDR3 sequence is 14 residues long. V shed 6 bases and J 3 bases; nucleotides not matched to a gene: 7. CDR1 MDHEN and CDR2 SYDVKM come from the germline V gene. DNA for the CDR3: TGTGCCAGCAGCACGGGACAGATCCACTATGGCTACACCTTC. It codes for CASSTGQIHYGYTF.

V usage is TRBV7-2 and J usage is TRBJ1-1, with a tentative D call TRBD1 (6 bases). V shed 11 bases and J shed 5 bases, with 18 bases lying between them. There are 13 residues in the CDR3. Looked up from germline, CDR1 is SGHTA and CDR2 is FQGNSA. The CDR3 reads CAGKGGDRTEAFF. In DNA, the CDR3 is TGTGCCGGGAAAGGGGGTGACAGAACTGAAGCTTTCTTT.

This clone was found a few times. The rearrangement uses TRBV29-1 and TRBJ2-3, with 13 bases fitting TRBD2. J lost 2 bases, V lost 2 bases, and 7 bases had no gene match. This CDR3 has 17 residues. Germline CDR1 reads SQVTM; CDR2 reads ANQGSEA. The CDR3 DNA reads TGCAGCGTTGAAAGAGGGACTAGCGGGATCTACACAGATACGCAGTATTTT. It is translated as CSVERGTSGIYTDTQYF.

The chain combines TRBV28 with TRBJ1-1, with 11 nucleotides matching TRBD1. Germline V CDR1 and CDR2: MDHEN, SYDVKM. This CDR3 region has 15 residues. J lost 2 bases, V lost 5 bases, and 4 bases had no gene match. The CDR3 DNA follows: TGTGCCAGCAGTCGGACAGGGGGCTATAACACTGAAGCTTTCTTT. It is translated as CASSRTGGYNTEAFF.

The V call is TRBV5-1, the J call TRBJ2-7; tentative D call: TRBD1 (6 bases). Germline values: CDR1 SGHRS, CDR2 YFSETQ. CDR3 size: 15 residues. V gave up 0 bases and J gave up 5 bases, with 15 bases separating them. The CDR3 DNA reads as TGCGCCAGCAGCTTGGGCCAGGGGATCGGCAACGAGCAGTACTTC. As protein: CASSLGQGIGNEQYF.

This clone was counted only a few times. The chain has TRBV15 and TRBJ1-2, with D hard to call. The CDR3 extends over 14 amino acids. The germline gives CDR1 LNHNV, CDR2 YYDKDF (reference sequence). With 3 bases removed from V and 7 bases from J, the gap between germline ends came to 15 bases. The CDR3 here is CATSRGTELAGYTF. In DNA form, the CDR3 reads TGTGCCACCAGCAGGGGTACAGAGCTGGCTGGCTACACCTTC.

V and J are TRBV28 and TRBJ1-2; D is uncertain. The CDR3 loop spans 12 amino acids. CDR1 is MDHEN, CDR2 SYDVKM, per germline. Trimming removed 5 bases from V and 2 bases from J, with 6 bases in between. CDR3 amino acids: CASSPDNYGYTF. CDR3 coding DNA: TGTGCCAGCAGTCCCGACAACTATGGCTACACCTTC.

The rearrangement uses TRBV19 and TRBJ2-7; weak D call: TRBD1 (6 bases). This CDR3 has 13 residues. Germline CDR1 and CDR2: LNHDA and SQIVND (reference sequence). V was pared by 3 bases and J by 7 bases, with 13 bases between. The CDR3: CASSIRTVDEQYF. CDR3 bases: TGTGCCAGTAGTATCCGGACAGTGGATGAGCAGTACTTC.

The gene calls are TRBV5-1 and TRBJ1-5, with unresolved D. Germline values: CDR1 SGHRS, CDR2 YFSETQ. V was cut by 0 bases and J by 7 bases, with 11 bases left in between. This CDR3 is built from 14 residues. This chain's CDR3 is CASSLAEGQQPQHF. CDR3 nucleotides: TGCGCCAGCAGCTTGGCAGAGGGCCAGCAGCCCCAGCATTTT.

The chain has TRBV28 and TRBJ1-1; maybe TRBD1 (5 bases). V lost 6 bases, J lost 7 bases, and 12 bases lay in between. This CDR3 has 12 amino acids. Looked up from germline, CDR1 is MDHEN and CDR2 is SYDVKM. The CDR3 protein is CASSWTRVEAFF. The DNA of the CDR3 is TGTGCCAGCAGCTGGACAAGGGTTGAAGCTTTCTTT.

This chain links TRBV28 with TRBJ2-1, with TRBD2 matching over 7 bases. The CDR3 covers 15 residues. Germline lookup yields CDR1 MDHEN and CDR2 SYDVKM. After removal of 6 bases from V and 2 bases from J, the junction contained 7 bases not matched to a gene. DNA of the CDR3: TGTGCCAGCAGCTCTAGCGGAGGGCCCTACAATGAGCAGTTCTTC. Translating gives CASSSSGGPYNEQFF.